What follows are 7 T cell receptor beta chains derived from one specimen sequenced in a study of control samples from healthy donors and cancer patients. Only in-frame clones appear in the TCRdb table, and some are missing; sequencing was by immunoSEQ multiplex PCR. The sample contains 120,000 or so clones, about 90% of which appear only once. The sequencing sample was made of blood. The source of these receptors is a young man in good health.

The rearrangement links TRBV19 to TRBJ2-5; D is perhaps TRBD1 or TRBD2 (5 bases each). The CDR3 runs to 15 residues. V was trimmed by 1 base and J by 1 base, leaving 10 bases between them. Germline lookup yields CDR1 LNHDA and CDR2 SQIVND (reference sequence). CDR3 in DNA: TGTGCCAGTAGTATAGCACAGAGGGGCCAAGAGACCCAGTACTTC. Its protein is CASSIAQRGQETQYF.

This chain connects TRBV19 to TRBJ1-2; the D gene is possibly TRBD1 (5 bases). The ends were cut back, 8 bases at V and 4 bases at J, with 20 bases in the middle. The CDR3 is 15 residues long. Germline loops: CDR1 LNHDA, CDR2 SQIVND (reference sequence). CDR3 region: CASRYRTSLGYGYTF. The CDR3 region has the DNA TGTGCCAGTCGATATAGGACAAGCCTCGGCTATGGCTACACCTTC.

This sequence joins TRBV27 and TRBJ1-2, with a tentative D call TRBD1 (6 bases). The CDR3 length is 15 residues. V was shortened by 2 bases and J by 5 bases, with 15 bases between the two germline ends. CDR1 MNHEY and CDR2 SMNVEV come from the germline V gene (reference sequence). The CDR3 nucleotides are TGTGCCAGCAGTTTAGGTGGGGGCGCCTTTTATGGCTACACCTTC. Translating gives CASSLGGGAFYGYTF.

This clone was observed once. This chain connects TRBV27 to TRBJ2-5, with 10 bases lining up with TRBD2. V gave up 4 bases and J gave up 5 bases; unmatched junction bases: 4. The CDR3 is made up of 14 amino acids. Germline V gene sequence: CDR1 MNHEY, CDR2 SMNVEV (reference sequence). CDR3 coding DNA: TGTGCCAGCAGTTATCTAGCGGGAGAGGAGACCCAGTACTTC. Translation gives CASSYLAGEETQYF.

The J gene is TRBJ2-5, the V gene TRBV27; TRBD1 or TRBD2 may be the D gene (5 bases each). The length of the CDR3 is 18 residues. Per the germline V gene, CDR1 is MNHEY and CDR2 is SMNVEV (reference sequence). Between the trimmed V and J ends, which lost 4 bases and 5 bases, there was a span of 26 bases. CDR3 protein: CASSSQLEPGPRRETQYF. The CDR3 region has the DNA TGTGCCAGCAGTTCCCAACTAGAACCGGGACCAAGGAGGGAGACCCAGTACTTC.

This chain links TRBV7-8 with TRBJ2-1; 9 nucleotides align to TRBD2. Germline CDR1 and CDR2: SGHVS and FQNEAQ. This CDR3 has 14 residues. Unmatched junction bases numbered 5, after V lost 1 base and J lost 10 bases. The DNA of the CDR3 is TGTGCCAGCAGCTTAGAGACTAGCGGTAGGGAGCAGTTCTTC. As protein: CASSLETSGREQFF.

The rearrangement joins TRBV6-5 to TRBJ1-2, with TRBD1 matching 8 bases. Losses at the gene ends were 0 bases for V and 8 bases for J; bases not matched to a gene: 2. Looked up from germline, CDR1 is MNHEY and CDR2 is SVGAGI. The length of the CDR3 is 13 residues. CDR3 sequence (DNA): TGTGCCAGCAGTTACTCGACAGGGGTAGGCTACACCTTC. As protein: CASSYSTGVGYTF.